The 4 T cell receptor beta chains reported below all come from one sample, sequenced in a study of response to subunit inactivated influenza vaccine. A single record per CDR3 protein comes from TCRdb applying MiXCR to the RT-PCR reads. Here the sample spans 170,000 or so distinct CDR3 sequences, roughly a tenth being singletons. This material consisted of CD8+ T cells sorted from PBMCs, taken less than 30 months after vaccination. The receptors shown here come from a man aged 45-69 years who received an inactivated influenza vaccine.

This clonotype came up a few times. The J gene is TRBJ1-1, the V gene TRBV20-1, with a weak D call TRBD1 (5 bases). The CDR3 runs to 13 residues. Deletions cut 0 bases from V and 7 bases from J, with 12 bases between. The germline CDR1 and CDR2 sequences are DFQATT and SNEGSKA (reference sequence). The CDR3 DNA follows: TGCAGTGCTAGAGATTCCGGGGGTGGTGAAGCTTTCTTT. Protein sequence: CSARDSGGGEAFF.

This clonotype was observed a handful of times. The chain employs TRBV27 and TRBJ2-7, with 8 positions matching TRBD2. CDR1 is MNHEY and CDR2 is SMNVEV in the germline V gene (reference sequence). The CDR3 has 14 amino acids. J was trimmed by 1 base and V by 6 bases; bases with no gene match: 5. The CDR3 DNA reads as TGTGCCAGCAGCCACGGACTAGCTTCCTACGAGCAGTACTTC. Translated: CASSHGLASYEQYF.

There are many counts of this clonotype. The J gene is TRBJ2-7, the V gene TRBV3-1; TRBD2 matches at 13 bases. Germline assignment: CDR1 LGHDT and CDR2 YNNKEL (reference sequence). Trimming at V came to 6 bases and at J to 0 bases, leaving 5 bases not matched to a gene. CDR3 length: 16 amino acids. The DNA for the CDR3 is TGTGCCAGCAGACAACTAGCGGGGGGGATCTCCTACGAGCAGTACTTC. Translation: CASRQLAGGISYEQYF.

In this sample, this clonotype turned up a few times. The chain combines TRBV11-2 with TRBJ2-7; perhaps TRBD1 as D (5 bases). Looked up from germline, CDR1 is SGHAT and CDR2 is FQNNGV. Trimming removed 6 bases from V and 7 bases from J, with 13 bases in between. The CDR3 sequence is 12 residues long. The chain's CDR3 is CASRTAVEEQYF. CDR3 in DNA: TGTGCCAGCAGGACAGCAGTGGAGGAGCAGTACTTC.